This entry is about one TCR beta chain. Its antigen is currently unknown. The study ran its PCR with 60 Vbeta and 13 Jbeta primers. In the original analysis: In a later analysis, the count reached about 75 million unique TCR beta chains, with 9 million to 11 million shared. The repertoire was sequenced with immunoSEQ multiplex PCR; TCRdb's copy has only in-frame clones and lacks some. V and J calls and clone size are given by that table; D and trimming were obtained from the DNA. The sample shows some 93,000 clones, 78% of them seen only once. This record belongs to a study of cytomegalovirus exposure and HLA in healthy donors. Study outcomes and limitations: Usually a TCR sequence was rare, but some public TCRs were found in many donors. Later on, a genetic analysis was performed. It linked a missense variant in DCLRE1C with V- and J-gene trimming of TCR beta.

Sequencing was performed on PBMCs. The sequence came from a woman in her thirties or forties in good health and CMV-seronegative.

The CDR3 spells CASSLAGRNEQFF. The CDR3 DNA is TGTGCCAGCAGTCTAGCGGGACGGAATGAGCAGTTCTTC. The chain links TRBV6-5 to TRBJ2-1, with 9 positions matching TRBD2. J lost 7 bases, V lost 5 bases, and 3 bases had no gene match. This CDR3 spans 13 amino acids. CDR1 is MNHEY and CDR2 is SVGAGI in the germline V gene.